This is a list of T cell receptor beta chains from one sample in a study of graft-versus-host responses after intestinal transplantation. These receptors' targets are unknown. The assay was immunoSEQ multiplex PCR, and TCRdb's table has in-frame clones only and misses some. The data hold roughly 75,000 clones, with 90% to 95% observed a single time. The source material was unstimulated CD4+ T cells sorted from spleen or lymph node cells, sampled before intestinal transplant. Every receptor here comes from a human donor who received an intestinal transplant. The CDR3 runs from the conserved cysteine through the conserved F or W. Fields, in order: J gene, D gene, clone size, V gene, CDR3 DNA, CDR3 protein. A D gene is named only where the DNA matches it firmly. Some rows have no size entry. The others give once, few or many, or a class for an expanded clone.

TRBJ2-1,NA,NA,TRBV10-2,TGCGCCAGCAGTGCCAGTGGGGCCGGGGAGCAGTTCTTC,CASSASGAGEQFF
TRBJ2-7,NA,NA,TRBV29-1,TGCAGCGTTACAGGGCCCCCGACTACCGAGCAGTACTTC,CSVTGPPTTEQYF
TRBJ2-7,TRBD2,NA,TRBV6-5,TGTGCCAGCAGGGGTTTAGCGGGGGGCTACGAGCAGTACTTC,CASRGLAGGYEQYF
TRBJ1-5,NA,NA,TRBV5-3,TGTGCCAGAAGCTCCCAAGGAGTCGATCAGCCCCAGCATTTT,CARSSQGVDQPQHF
TRBJ2-7,TRBD1,NA,TRBV6-6,TGTGCCACCAGCCGGGACAGGTCCTACGAGCAGTACTTC,CATSRDRSYEQYF
TRBJ1-4,NA,NA,TRBV27,TGTGCCAGCTCTGGGGGGTGGGCCAATGAAAAACTGTTTTTT,CASSGGWANEKLFF
TRBJ2-1,TRBD1,NA,TRBV6-6,TGTGCCAGCAGTGGTCCCGGGACAGGGAATGAGCAGTTCTTC,CASSGPGTGNEQFF
TRBJ1-5,NA,NA,TRBV11-2,TGTGCCAGCAGCTTAGTTCGGGATCAGCCCCAGCATTTT,CASSLVRDQPQHF
TRBJ1-5,TRBD1,NA,TRBV6-1,TGTGCCAGCAGTGAAATCGGGCTAGGACAGGGAACCAATTTTCAGCCCCAGCATTTT,CASSEIGLGQGTNFQPQHF
TRBJ2-4,TRBD2,NA,TRBV29-1,TGCAGCGTTGAAGCGGGGGGTCTAAACATTCAGTACTTC,CSVEAGGLNIQYF
TRBJ1-5,NA,NA,TRBV19,TGTGCCAGTAGTCCTCCGGGGGGGTATAGCAATCAGCCCCAGCATTTT,CASSPPGGYSNQPQHF
TRBJ2-2,NA,once,TRBV7-6,TGTGCCAGCAGCTTAGCTCCCAAAAACACCGGGGAGCTGTTTTTT,CASSLAPKNTGELFF
TRBJ2-1,NA,NA,TRBV4-3,TGCGCCAGCAGCCAAGCTCAGGGAATTGAGCAGTTCTTC,CASSQAQGIEQFF